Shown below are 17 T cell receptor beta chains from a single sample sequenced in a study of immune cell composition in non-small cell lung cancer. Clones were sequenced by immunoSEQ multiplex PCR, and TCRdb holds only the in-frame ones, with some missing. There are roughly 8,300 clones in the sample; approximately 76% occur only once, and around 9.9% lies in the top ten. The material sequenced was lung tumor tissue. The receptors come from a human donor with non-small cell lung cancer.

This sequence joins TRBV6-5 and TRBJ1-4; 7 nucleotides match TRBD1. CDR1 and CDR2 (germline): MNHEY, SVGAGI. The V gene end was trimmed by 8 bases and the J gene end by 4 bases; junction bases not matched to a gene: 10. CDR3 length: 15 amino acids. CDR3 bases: TGTGCCAGCGCCCAGGGGGGTTGGATTAATGAAAAACTGTTTTTT. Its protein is CASAQGGWINEKLFF.

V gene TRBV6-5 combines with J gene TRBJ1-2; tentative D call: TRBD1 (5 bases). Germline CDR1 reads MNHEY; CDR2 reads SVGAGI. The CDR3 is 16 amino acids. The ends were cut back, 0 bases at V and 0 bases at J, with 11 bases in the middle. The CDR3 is CASSYSPDRANYGYTF. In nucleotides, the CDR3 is TGTGCCAGCAGTTACTCCCCCGACAGAGCTAACTATGGCTACACCTTC.

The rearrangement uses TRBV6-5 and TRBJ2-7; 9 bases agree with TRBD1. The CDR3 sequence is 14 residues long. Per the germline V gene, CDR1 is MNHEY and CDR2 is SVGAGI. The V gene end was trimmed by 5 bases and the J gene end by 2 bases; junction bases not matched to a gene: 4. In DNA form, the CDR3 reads TGTGCCAGCAGTGCCGGGACAGGGACCTACGAGCAGTACTTC. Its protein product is CASSAGTGTYEQYF.

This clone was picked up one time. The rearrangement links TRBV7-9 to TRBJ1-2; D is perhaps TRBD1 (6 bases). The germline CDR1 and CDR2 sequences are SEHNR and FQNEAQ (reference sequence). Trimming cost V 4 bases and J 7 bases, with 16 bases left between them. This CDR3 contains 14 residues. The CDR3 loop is CASSSAGGQGGYTF. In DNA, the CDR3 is TGTGCCAGCAGCTCCGCGGGGGGGCAGGGTGGCTACACCTTC.

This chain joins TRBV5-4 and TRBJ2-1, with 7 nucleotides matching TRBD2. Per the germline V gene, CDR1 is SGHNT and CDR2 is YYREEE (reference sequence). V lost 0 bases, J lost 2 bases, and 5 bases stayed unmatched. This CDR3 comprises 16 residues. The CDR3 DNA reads TGTGCCAGCAGCTTGGTTTGGGGAGGGCCCTACAATGAGCAGTTCTTC. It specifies CASSLVWGGPYNEQFF.

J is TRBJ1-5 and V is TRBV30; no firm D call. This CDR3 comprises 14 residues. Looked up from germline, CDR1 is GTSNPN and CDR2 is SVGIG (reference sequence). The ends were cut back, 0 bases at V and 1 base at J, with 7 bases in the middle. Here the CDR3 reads CAWSVHGSNQPQHF. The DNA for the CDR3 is TGTGCCTGGAGTGTACACGGGAGCAATCAGCCCCAGCATTTT.

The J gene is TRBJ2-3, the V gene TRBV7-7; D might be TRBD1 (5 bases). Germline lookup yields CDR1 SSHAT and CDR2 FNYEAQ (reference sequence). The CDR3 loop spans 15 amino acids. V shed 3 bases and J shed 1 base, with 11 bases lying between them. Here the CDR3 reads CASSLTDARTDTQYF. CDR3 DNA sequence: TGTGCCAGCAGCTTGACAGACGCCCGCACAGATACGCAGTATTTT.

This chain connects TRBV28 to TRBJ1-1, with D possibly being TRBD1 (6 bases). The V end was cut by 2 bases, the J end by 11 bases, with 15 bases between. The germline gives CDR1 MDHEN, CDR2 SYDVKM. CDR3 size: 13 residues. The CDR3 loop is CASSLRQVLRAFF. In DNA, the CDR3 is TGTGCCAGCAGTTTACGACAGGTTTTGAGGGCTTTCTTT.

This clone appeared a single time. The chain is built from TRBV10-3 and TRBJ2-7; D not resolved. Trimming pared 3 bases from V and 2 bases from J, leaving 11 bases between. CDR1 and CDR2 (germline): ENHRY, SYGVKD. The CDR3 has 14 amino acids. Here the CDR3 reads CAISEPDAAYEQYF. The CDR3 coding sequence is TGTGCCATCAGTGAACCTGACGCGGCCTACGAGCAGTACTTC.

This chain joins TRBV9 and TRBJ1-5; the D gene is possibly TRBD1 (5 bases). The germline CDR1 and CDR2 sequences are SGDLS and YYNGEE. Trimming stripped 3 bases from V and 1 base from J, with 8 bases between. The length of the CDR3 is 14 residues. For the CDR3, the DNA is TGTGCCAGCAGCGGCCGACAGAGCAATCAGCCCCAGCATTTT. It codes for CASSGRQSNQPQHF.

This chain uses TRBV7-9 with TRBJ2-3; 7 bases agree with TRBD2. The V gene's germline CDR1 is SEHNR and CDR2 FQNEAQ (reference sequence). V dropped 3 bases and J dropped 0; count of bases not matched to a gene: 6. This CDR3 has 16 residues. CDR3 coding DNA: TGTGCCAGCAGCTTGGGCGGGAGCGGTAGCACAGATACGCAGTATTTT. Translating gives CASSLGGSGSTDTQYF.

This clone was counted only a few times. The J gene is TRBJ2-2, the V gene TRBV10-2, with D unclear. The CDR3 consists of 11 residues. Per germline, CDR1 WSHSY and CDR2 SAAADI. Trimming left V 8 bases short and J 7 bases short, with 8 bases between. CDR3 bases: TGCGCCAGCCAACAGAGCGGGGAGCTGTTTTTT. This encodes CASQQSGELFF.

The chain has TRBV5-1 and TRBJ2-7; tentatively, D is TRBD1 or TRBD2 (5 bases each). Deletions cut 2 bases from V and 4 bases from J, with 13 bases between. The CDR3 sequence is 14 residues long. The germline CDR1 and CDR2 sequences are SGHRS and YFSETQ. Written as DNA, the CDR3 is TGCGCCAGCAGCTTACCGGGACGGTTATACGAGCAGTACTTC. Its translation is CASSLPGRLYEQYF.

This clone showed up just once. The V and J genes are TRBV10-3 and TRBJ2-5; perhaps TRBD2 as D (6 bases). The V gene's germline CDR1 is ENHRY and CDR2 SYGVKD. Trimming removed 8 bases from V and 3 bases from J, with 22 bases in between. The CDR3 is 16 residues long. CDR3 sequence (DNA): TGTGCCATCCCGCCCATGCTTATAGCGGATAAAGAGACCCAGTACTTC. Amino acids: CAIPPMLIADKETQYF.

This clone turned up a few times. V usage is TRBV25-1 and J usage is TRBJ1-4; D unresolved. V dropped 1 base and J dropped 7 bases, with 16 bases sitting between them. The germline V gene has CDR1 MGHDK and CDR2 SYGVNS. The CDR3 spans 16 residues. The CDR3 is CASSEFRLGGGEKLFF. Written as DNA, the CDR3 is TGTGCCAGCAGTGAATTCCGTCTCGGTGGAGGTGAAAAACTGTTTTTT.

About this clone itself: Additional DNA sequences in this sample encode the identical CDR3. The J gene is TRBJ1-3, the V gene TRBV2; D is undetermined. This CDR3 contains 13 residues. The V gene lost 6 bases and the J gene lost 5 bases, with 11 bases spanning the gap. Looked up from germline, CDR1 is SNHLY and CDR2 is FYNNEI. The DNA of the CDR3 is TGTGCCAGCAGGGGTACTGGTCGAAACACCATATATTTT. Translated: CASRGTGRNTIYF.

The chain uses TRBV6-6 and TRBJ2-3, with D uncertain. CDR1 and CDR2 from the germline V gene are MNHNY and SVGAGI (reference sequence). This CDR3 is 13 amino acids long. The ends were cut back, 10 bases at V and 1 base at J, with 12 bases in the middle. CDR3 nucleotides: TGTGCCACCACGAAGATACGCACAGATACGCAGTATTTT. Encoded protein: CATTKIRTDTQYF.